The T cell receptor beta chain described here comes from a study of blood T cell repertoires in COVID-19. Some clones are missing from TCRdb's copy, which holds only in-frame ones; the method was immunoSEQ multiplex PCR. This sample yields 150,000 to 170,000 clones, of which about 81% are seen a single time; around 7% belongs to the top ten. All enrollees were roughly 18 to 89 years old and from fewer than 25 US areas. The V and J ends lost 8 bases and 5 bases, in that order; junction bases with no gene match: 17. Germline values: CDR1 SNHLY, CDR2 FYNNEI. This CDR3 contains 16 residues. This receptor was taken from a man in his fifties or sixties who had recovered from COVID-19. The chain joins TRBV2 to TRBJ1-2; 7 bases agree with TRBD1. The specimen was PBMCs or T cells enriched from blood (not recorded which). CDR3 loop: CASRHQGVAGRYGYTF. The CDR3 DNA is TGTGCCAGCCGCCACCAGGGGGTAGCTGGAAGGTATGGCTACACCTTC.